What follows are 15 T cell receptor beta chains derived from one specimen sequenced in a study of T cell responses to AZD1222 COVID-19 vaccine. Clones were read by immunoSEQ multiplex PCR, and TCRdb kept only the in-frame ones, dropping some. The table shows 110,000 or so clones, with about 82% occurring only once. Here the sequenced sample was peripheral blood, taken 28 days after the second AZD1222 dose. These receptors were taken from an adult who received the AZD1222 COVID-19 vaccine.

This chain uses TRBV28 with TRBJ2-7; D could derive from TRBD1 or TRBD2 (5 bases each). This CDR3 is 18 amino acids long. Germline lookup yields CDR1 MDHEN and CDR2 SYDVKM. With 8 bases removed from V and 3 bases from J, the gap between germline ends came to 29 bases. CDR3 bases: TGTGCCAGCCGATCCCGGGACGCCTACCAGGAAGGAATCTACGAGCAGTACTTC. Amino acid sequence: CASRSRDAYQEGIYEQYF.

This chain uses TRBV12-3 or TRBV12-4 with TRBJ2-3; the D is unclear. The CDR3 covers 10 residues. The V and J ends lost 10 bases and 5 bases respectively, with 7 bases between them. Here the CDR3 reads CATWEDTQYF. In nucleotides, the CDR3 is TGTGCCACCTGGGAAGATACGCAGTATTTT.

CDR3 coding DNA: TGTGCCAGCAGTTCCTTAGCGGGAAGCTCCTACAATGAGCAGTTCTTC. It specifies CASSSLAGSSYNEQFF. The rearrangement links TRBV6-5 to TRBJ2-1; 8 positions match TRBD2. The germline gives CDR1 MNHEY, CDR2 SVGAGI. This CDR3 contains 16 residues. V gave up 4 bases and J gave up 0 bases; unmatched junction bases: 5.

The rearrangement uses TRBV21-1 and TRBJ1-5; the D call of TRBD1 is as the table states it, not checked on the DNA. TRBV21-1 is a pseudogene. The CDR3 consists of 14 residues. The CDR3 sequence is CASSTRNSNQPQHF. Written as DNA, the CDR3 is TGTGCCAGCAGCACCAGGAACAGCAATCAGCCCCAGCATTTT.

The chain couples TRBV5-4 to TRBJ1-1; D may be TRBD1 (5 bases). This CDR3 is 15 amino acids long. The V gene lost 0 bases and the J gene lost 4 bases, with 13 bases spanning the gap. Per the germline V gene, CDR1 is SGHNT and CDR2 is YYREEE (reference sequence). The CDR3 region is CASSLGGGPITEAFF. CDR3 sequence (DNA): TGTGCCAGCAGCTTGGGTGGGGGACCGATCACTGAAGCTTTCTTT.

This clone was counted a few times. The sample contains more than one DNA sequence encoding this CDR3. The rearrangement joins TRBV5-1 to TRBJ2-2; D not resolved. Trimming cost V 4 bases and J 6 bases, with 10 bases left between them. Germline CDR1 reads SGHRS; CDR2 reads YFSETQ. This CDR3 contains 13 residues. The CDR3 protein is CASSLMVSGELFF. In nucleotides, the CDR3 is TGCGCCAGCAGCCTCATGGTCTCCGGGGAGCTGTTTTTT.

This chain uses TRBV7-2 with TRBJ2-2; D remains unclear. The V gene's germline CDR1 is SGHTA and CDR2 FQGNSA. There are 13 residues in the CDR3. V lost 4 bases, J lost 5 bases, and 8 bases lay in between. The CDR3 bases are TGTGCCAGCAGCTCCCAGAGAACCGGGGAGCTGTTTTTT. Its translation: CASSSQRTGELFF.

The chain links TRBV28 to TRBJ2-7; no clear D. V was trimmed by 3 bases and J by 7 bases, leaving 7 bases between them. CDR3 length: 11 amino acids. Germline V gives CDR1 MDHEN, CDR2 SYDVKM. In DNA, the CDR3 is TGTGCCAGCAGTTTCTTAAGGGAGCAGTACTTC. Translation: CASSFLREQYF.

The chain recombines TRBV7-9 with TRBJ1-2; no definite D call. Germline CDR1 is SEHNR and CDR2 is FQNEAQ (reference sequence). The CDR3 totals 14 residues. Between the trimmed V and J ends, which lost 1 base and 4 bases, there was a span of 10 bases. CDR3 DNA sequence: TGTGCCAGCAGCTTAGTCGGGGAGGTCTATGGCTACACCTTC. Amino acid sequence: CASSLVGEVYGYTF.

This clone was picked up one time. V and J are TRBV6-5 and TRBJ2-7; 7 bases align to TRBD1. The CDR3 runs 14 residues. With 6 bases clipped from V and 2 bases from J, the junction kept 7 bases outside the gene matches. The V gene's germline CDR1 is MNHEY and CDR2 SVGAGI. The CDR3 region has the DNA TGTGCCAGCAGAGCCGGGACAGTTGCCTACGAGCAGTACTTC. Protein: CASRAGTVAYEQYF.

The chain uses TRBV9 and TRBJ1-5, with D uncertain. V was trimmed by 0 bases and J by 3 bases, leaving 4 bases between them. CDR1 and CDR2 (germline): SGDLS, YYNGEE. The CDR3 loop spans 13 amino acids. CDR3 in amino acids: CASSVDPNQPQHF. The DNA for the CDR3 is TGTGCCAGCAGCGTAGACCCCAATCAGCCCCAGCATTTT. Complete variable domain (other parts from reference TRBV9 and TRBJ1-5): DSGVTQTPKHLITATGQRVTLRCSPRSGDLSVYWYQQSLDQGLQFLIQYYNGEERAKGNILERFSAQQFPDLHSELNLSSLELGDSALYFCASSVDPNQPQHFGDGTRLSIL.

V and J are TRBV19 and TRBJ2-3, with 7 bases matching TRBD2. Losses at the gene ends were 6 bases for V and 1 base for J; bases not matched to a gene: 4. This CDR3 comprises 14 residues. Looked up from germline, CDR1 is LNHDA and CDR2 is SQIVND (reference sequence). CDR3 DNA: TGTGCCAGTAGCCGCGCGGGAGGCACAGATACGCAGTATTTT. It is translated as CASSRAGGTDTQYF.

This clone occurred once. This chain links TRBV2 with TRBJ1-3, with D unclear. Germline CDR1 is SNHLY and CDR2 is FYNNEI. The CDR3 covers 14 residues. V lost 7 bases, J lost 0 bases, and 10 bases lay in between. This CDR3 is CASKDSYSGNTIYF. In nucleotides, the CDR3 is TGTGCCAGCAAAGACTCTTACTCTGGAAACACCATATATTTT. The whole variable domain, remainder taken from reference TRBV2 and TRBJ1-3, is EPEVTQTPSHQVTQMGQEVILRCVPISNHLYFYWYRQILGQKVEFLVSFYNNEISEKSEIFDDQFSVERPDGSNFTLKIRSTKLEDSAMYFCASKDSYSGNTIYFGEGSWLTVV.

This chain uses TRBV19 with TRBJ2-3; the match to TRBD2 covers 8 bases. The CDR3 spans 15 residues. CDR1 and CDR2 from the germline V gene are LNHDA and SQIVND (reference sequence). Germline trimming cut 4 bases from V and 2 bases from J; bases unmatched to any gene: 5. The CDR3 is CASSRSGGPTDTQYF. The CDR3 region has the DNA TGTGCCAGTAGTAGAAGCGGGGGCCCCACAGATACGCAGTATTTT.

The rearrangement joins TRBV28 to TRBJ2-7, with D unresolved. This CDR3 is built from 11 residues. Trimming stripped 6 bases from V and 6 bases from J, with 9 bases between. Germline CDR1 and CDR2: MDHEN and SYDVKM. Here the CDR3 reads CASSPSGEQYF. The CDR3 nucleotides read TGTGCCAGCAGCCCGTCGGGCGAGCAGTACTTC.